This T cell receptor (beta chain) appears in the sequencing data of a study of blood T cell repertoires in COVID-19. Study information: PBMCs, B-cell-depleted T cells, or T cells were the source of the cDNA or gDNA that made up the material.

The table lists this clone with a few counts. Per the original methods: The authors estimated nucleated cell counts from reference gene primer amplification. The data were produced by immunoSEQ multiplex PCR, yet TCRdb's version contains in-frame clones alone and is incomplete. The V and J calls and the clone size are those of that table, but D and trimming were determined from the DNA. The sample contains about 130,000 clones, 80% to 85% of which appear only once. Germline CDR1 reads KGHSH; CDR2 reads LQKENI. V dropped 8 bases and J dropped 4 bases, with 17 bases sitting between them. The CDR3 is made up of 14 amino acids.

The sample taken for sequencing was peripheral blood. The rearrangement uses TRBV18 and TRBJ2-5, with D tentatively TRBD1 (5 bases). This clonotype originated in a woman aged 50 to 60 with acute or convalescent COVID-19. The DNA for the CDR3 is TGTGCCAGCCTCAGCCAGGGAAACCGAGAGACCCAGTACTTC. It specifies CASLSQGNRETQYF.